This T cell receptor (beta chain) emerged from a study of control samples from healthy donors and cancer patients. The CDR3 extends over 15 amino acids. Germline assignment: CDR1 SEHNR and CDR2 FQNEAQ (reference sequence). The V segment lost 1 base and the J segment 1 base; nucleotides outside the gene matches: 1. Profiled with immunoSEQ multiplex PCR; TCRdb holds only in-frame clones, not every one. The sample has approximately 170,000 clones, roughly 92% seen once; the top ten hold about 0.73%. The genes are TRBV7-9 and TRBJ1-3; TRBD1 aligns across 7 bases. Input material: blood. The clonotype was recovered from a woman aged 30 to 39 in good health. The CDR3 DNA follows: TGTGCCAGCAGCTTAGTGACAGGGTCTGGAAACACCATATATTTT. The encoded protein is CASSLVTGSGNTIYF. Full variable domain (rest looked up from reference TRBV7-9 and TRBJ1-3): DTGVSQNPRHKITKRGQNVTFRCDPISEHNRLYWYRQTLGQGPEFLTYFQNEAQLEKSRLLSDRFSAERPKGSFSTLEIQRTEQGDSAMYLCASSLVTGSGNTIYFGEGSWLTVV.